The rows below give T cell receptor beta chains drawn from one sample of a study of shared clonotypes between healthy human individuals. The protocol was immunoSEQ multiplex PCR, while the TCRdb copy is restricted to in-frame clones and leaves out a portion. The table includes around 690,000 clones, 90% detected once. The sample taken for sequencing was memory CD8+ T cells from PBMCs. Receptor source: a man younger than 30 in good health. Some clones in this sample may be carry-over from other donors' samples. The conserved cysteine and the conserved F or W are not part of the CDR3 here. The order of the fields is V gene, CDR3 protein.

>TRBV19
ASSITGTGSYNEQF
>TRBV28
ASKRRAGEDRNTGELF
>TRBV27
ASSSVGAAGELF
>TRBV6-5
ASSFTGTGFGETQY
>TRBV25-1
ASSEKPHTGELF
>TRBV7-2
ASSFSGSSYEQY
>TRBV5-6
ASSWTGAREQY
>TRBV19
ASSEYGQAPSGANVLT
>TRBV4-1
ASSQGVSYNEQF
>TRBV6-5
ASTGITGHTEAF
>TRBV23-1
ASAPGTANQPQH
>TRBV6-4
ASSELAGGYEQY
>TRBV30
AFFGPNYGYT
>TRBV19
ASSIGAGSYEQY
>TRBV7-8
ASSRTTGTNYGYT
>TRBV5-4
ASSFGGSLYEQY
>TRBV27
ASSLGGGANVLT
>TRBV6-5
ASSYDLELNTEAF
>TRBV2
ASRVDRGLVYEQY
>TRBV28
ASSWMRGNQPQH
>TRBV10-3
AISERLGGLSGNTIY
>TRBV30
AWSRPESNQPQH
>TRBV5-1
ASSLVYGGYEQY
>TRBV7-8
ASSLEVRSYEQY
>TRBV21-1
ASSKEGDRNQPQH
>TRBV28
ASSFGARTNTEAF
>TRBV6-5
ASSTLPPNEQF
>TRBV4-1
ASSQANGRKAF
>TRBV27
ASRPLAGGLYEQY
>TRBV2
ASSEVGSSNQPQH
>TRBV10-1
ASRGRRGETQY
>TRBV28
ASSLTTTNEKLF
>TRBV20-1
SATWYNEQF
>TRBV10-3
AISETGTGGYEQY
>TRBV5-4
ASSLTGTRGDEQF
>TRBV11-2
ASSSALLAGGEKLF
>TRBV15
ATSRDATSGSDEQF
>TRBV6-5
ASSYSGSGGYEQY
>TRBV4-3
ASSQEQGAFEKLF
>TRBV28
ASSPPTGVNSPLH
>TRBV27
ASSLFHSATNEKLF
>TRBV9
ASSGGGRFTDTQY
>TRBV6-1
ASSEAPSSYNEQF
>TRBV6-1
ASSELQQQGALVGYT
>TRBV9
ASSPGERDQETQY
>TRBV11-2
ASSLAAVDTQY
>TRBV7-2
ASSLNSRSRSTDTQY
>TRBV7-2
ASSQDPDIQY
>TRBV10-3
AISETGVAGEIDEQF
>TRBV28
ASSFQGFNQPQH
>TRBV27
ASSLIQSGGWLY
>TRBV28
ASTSTQGYEKLF
>TRBV27
ASSLSTPPAVYEQY